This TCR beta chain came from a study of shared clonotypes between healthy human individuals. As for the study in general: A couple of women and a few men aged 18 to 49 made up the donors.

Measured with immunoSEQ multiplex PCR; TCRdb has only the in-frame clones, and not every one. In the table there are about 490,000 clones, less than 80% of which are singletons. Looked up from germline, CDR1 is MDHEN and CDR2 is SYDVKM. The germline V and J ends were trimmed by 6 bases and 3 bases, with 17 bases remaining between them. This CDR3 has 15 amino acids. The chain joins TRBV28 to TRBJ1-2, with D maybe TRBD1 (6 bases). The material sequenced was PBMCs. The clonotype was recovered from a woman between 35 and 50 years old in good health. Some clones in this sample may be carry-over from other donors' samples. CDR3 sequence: CASSRGPMGDYGYTF. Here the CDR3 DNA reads TGTGCCAGCAGCAGGGGACCGATGGGGGACTATGGCTACACCTTC.